Detailed here is one T cell receptor (beta chain). No antigen is known for it. The sample originates from a study of beta chain features in type 1 diabetes. Overall study results and limits: Type 1 diabetes patients had moderately but significantly shorter TCRB CDR3s in all four CD4+ subsets.

The authors obtained over 95% purity in all sorted populations. Between the trimmed V and J ends, which lost 6 bases and 3 bases, there was a span of 12 bases. The CDR3 totals 15 residues. From germline, CDR1 is MNHNS and CDR2 SASEGT. Expressed TCRB transcripts got sequenced, as all isolated RNA was reverse transcribed. The repertoire was sequenced with immunoSEQ multiplex PCR; TCRdb's copy has only in-frame clones and lacks some. The data contain about 640,000 clones, 9.5% to 15% of them singletons. The receptor was derived from a man under 40 with type 1 diabetes. The sequencing input was naive CD4+ T cells from blood. V usage is TRBV6-1 and J usage is TRBJ1-6; D is uncertain. In nucleotides, the CDR3 is TGTGCCAGCAGAAGAGGGCAGGACTATAATTCACCCCTCCACTTT. Residues: CASRRGQDYNSPLHF.